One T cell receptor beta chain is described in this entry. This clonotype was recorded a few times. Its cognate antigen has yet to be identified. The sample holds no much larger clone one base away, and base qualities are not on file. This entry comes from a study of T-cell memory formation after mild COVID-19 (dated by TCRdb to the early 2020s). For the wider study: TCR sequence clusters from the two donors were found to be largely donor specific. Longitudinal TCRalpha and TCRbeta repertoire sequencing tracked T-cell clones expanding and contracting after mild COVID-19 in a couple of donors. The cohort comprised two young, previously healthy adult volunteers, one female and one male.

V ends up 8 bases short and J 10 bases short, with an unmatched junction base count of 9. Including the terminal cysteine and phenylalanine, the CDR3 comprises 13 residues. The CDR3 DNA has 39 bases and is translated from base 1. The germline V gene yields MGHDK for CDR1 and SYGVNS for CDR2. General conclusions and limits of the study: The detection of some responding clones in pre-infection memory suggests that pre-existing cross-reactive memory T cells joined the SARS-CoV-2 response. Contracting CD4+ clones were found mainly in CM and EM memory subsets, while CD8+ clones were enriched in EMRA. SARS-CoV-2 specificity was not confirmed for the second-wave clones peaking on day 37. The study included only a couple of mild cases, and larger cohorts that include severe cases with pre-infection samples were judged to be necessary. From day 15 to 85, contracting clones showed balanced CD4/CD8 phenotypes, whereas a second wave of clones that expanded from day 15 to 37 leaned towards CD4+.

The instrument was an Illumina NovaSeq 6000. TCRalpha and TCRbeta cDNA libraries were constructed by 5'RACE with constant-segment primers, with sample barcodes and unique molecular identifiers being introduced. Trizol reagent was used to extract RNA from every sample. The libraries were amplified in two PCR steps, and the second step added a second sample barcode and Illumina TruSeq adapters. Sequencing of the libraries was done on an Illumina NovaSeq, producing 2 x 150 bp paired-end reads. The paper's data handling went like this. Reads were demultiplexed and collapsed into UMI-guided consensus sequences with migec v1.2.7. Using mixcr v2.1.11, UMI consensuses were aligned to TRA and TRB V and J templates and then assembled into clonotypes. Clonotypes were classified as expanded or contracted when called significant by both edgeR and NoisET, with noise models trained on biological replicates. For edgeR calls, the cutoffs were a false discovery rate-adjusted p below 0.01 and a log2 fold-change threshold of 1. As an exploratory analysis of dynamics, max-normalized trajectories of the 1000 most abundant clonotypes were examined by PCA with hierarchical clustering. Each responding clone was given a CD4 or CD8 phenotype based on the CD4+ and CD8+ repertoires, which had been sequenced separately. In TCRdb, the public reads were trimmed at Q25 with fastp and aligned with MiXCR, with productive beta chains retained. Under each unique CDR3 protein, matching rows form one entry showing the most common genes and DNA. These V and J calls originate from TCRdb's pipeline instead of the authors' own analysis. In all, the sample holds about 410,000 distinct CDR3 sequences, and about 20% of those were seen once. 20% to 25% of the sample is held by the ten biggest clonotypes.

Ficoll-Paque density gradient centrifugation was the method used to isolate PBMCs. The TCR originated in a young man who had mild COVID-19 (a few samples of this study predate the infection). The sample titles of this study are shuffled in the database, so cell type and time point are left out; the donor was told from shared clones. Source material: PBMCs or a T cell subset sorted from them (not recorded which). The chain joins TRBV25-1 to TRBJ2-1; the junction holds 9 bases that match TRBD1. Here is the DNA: TGTGCCAGCGCCCGGGACAGGGTACGGGAGCAGTTCTTC. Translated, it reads CASARDRVREQFF.